This T cell receptor (beta chain) was obtained from a study of blood T cells in healthy people across ages. This clonotype appeared many times. The germline V gene has CDR1 SGHTA and CDR2 FQGTGA. This CDR3 has 13 amino acids. Trimming at V came to 5 bases and at J to 1 base, leaving 0 bases not matched to a gene. Then a second PCR, running about 7 to 11 cycles, was carried out with a sample-barcoded 5' primer and a J-beta primer mix. TCRdb reprocessed the 5' RACE reads with MiXCR, giving one entry per CDR3 protein. The sample consists of roughly 1.6 million distinct CDR3 sequences, about 31% of them appearing once.

The rearrangement joins TRBV7-3 to TRBJ2-5; 8 nucleotides match TRBD1. The receptor comes from a woman aged 25 to 39 in good health. Sequenced sample: blood. The CDR3 here is CASSQGAQETQYF. In nucleotides, the CDR3 is TGTGCCAGCAGCCAGGGGGCCCAAGAGACCCAGTACTTC.